The sequence of this T cell receptor (beta chain) was determined in a study of response to subunit inactivated influenza vaccine. Study-level points and caveats: Few additional T cells are recruited per seasonal influenza vaccination, authors suggested.

With 7 bases removed from V and 3 bases from J, the gap between germline ends came to 10 bases. CDR1 is SGHRS, CDR2 YFSETQ, per germline. This CDR3 has 13 amino acids. This clonotype was seen once. Antigen: not known. MiXCR, run by TCRdb on the RT-PCR reads, gives a single entry per CDR3 protein. The sample includes approximately 700,000 distinct CDR3 sequences, approximately 15% of them seen just once. V is TRBV5-1 and J is TRBJ1-4, with a tentative D call TRBD1 (5 bases). This sample comprised PBMCs from blood, obtained about 12 days after vaccination. The receptor was isolated from a man aged 45-65 years who received an inactivated influenza vaccine. CDR3 in DNA: TGCGCCAGCCGCGGGGGGGCTAATGAAAAACTGTTTTTT. It translates to CASRGGANEKLFF.